Each of the 23 T cell receptor beta chains below was sequenced from the same sample in a study of shared clonotypes between healthy human individuals. Produced via immunoSEQ multiplex PCR; TCRdb's table is partial and in-frame only. The sample includes about 2.5 million clones, about nine tenths of them seen just once. Sequencing input: naive CD4+ T cells from PBMCs. Subset: CD45RA+ positively selected. The receptor source for this set is a man aged 18-30 years in good health. Some clones in this sample may be carry-over from other donors' samples.

The chain uses TRBV23-1 and TRBJ2-7, with a weak D call TRBD2 (5 bases). TRBV23-1 qualifies as an ORF whose function is uncertain. V dropped 2 bases and J dropped 7 bases, with 9 bases sitting between them. The CDR3 length is 12 residues. CDR3 sequence: CASSQGELEQYF. CDR3 DNA sequence: TGCGCCAGCAGTCAAGGGGAGTTAGAGCAGTACTTC.

The chain combines TRBV2 with TRBJ2-5; TRBD2 agrees at 9 bases. The germline V gene has CDR1 SNHLY and CDR2 FYNNEI. This CDR3 is built from 12 residues. With 8 bases clipped from V and 7 bases from J, the junction kept 5 bases outside the gene matches. The CDR3 reads CASRGGAGTQYF. CDR3 nucleotides: TGTGCCAGCCGCGGGGGGGCTGGGACCCAGTACTTC.

This clone occurred once. The chain employs TRBV30 and TRBJ2-7; 8 bases fit TRBD1. CDR3 length: 13 amino acids. Germline V gives CDR1 GTSNPN, CDR2 SVGIG (reference sequence). With V trimmed by 8 bases and J by 3 bases, 9 bases remained unmatched. CDR3 DNA sequence: TGTGCCGGGCGCAGGACAGGGATCTACGAGCAGTACTTC. Translated: CAGRRTGIYEQYF.

This sequence joins TRBV5-1 and TRBJ2-1; the match to TRBD2 covers 9 bases. CDR1 is SGHRS, CDR2 YFSETQ, per germline. V lost 4 bases to trimming and J lost 3 bases; unmatched junction nucleotides: 11. This CDR3 region has 17 residues. CDR3 in amino acids: CASSPGGAGGNYNEQFF. The CDR3 DNA reads as TGCGCCAGCAGCCCCGGTGGGGCGGGAGGGAACTACAATGAGCAGTTCTTC.

V usage is TRBV10-3 and J usage is TRBJ1-1, with 9 positions matching TRBD1. Germline CDR1 is ENHRY and CDR2 is SYGVKD. The trim removed 1 base at V and 7 bases at J, leaving 4 bases unmatched. This CDR3 has 14 amino acids. CDR3 in amino acids: CAISELTGGVEAFF. CDR3 coding DNA: TGTGCCATCAGTGAGTTGACAGGGGGAGTTGAAGCTTTCTTT.

The V and J genes are TRBV30 and TRBJ1-2; TRBD1 matches 9 bases. The CDR3 spans 15 residues. Germline V gives CDR1 GTSNPN, CDR2 SVGIG (reference sequence). V shed 4 bases, J shed 4 bases, and the junction held 10 bases outside the gene matches. This CDR3 reads CAWTHRGTGLYGYTF. CDR3 DNA sequence: TGTGCCTGGACCCACCGGGGGACAGGGCTCTATGGCTACACCTTC.

This chain joins TRBV2 and TRBJ2-3; possibly TRBD2 for D (6 bases). CDR1 is SNHLY and CDR2 is FYNNEI in the germline V gene. V lost 2 bases to trimming and J lost 6 bases, with 12 bases between them. The CDR3 spans 14 residues. CDR3 protein: CASSEMGGWDTQYF. The CDR3 nucleotides read TGTGCCAGCAGTGAAATGGGAGGTTGGGATACGCAGTATTTT.

The count of this clone is one. The genes are TRBV6-1 and TRBJ1-2; no clear D. This CDR3 region has 13 residues. CDR1 MNHNS and CDR2 SASEGT come from the germline V gene. Between the trimmed V and J ends, which lost 4 bases and 3 bases, there was a span of 9 bases. CDR3 protein: CASSVDGHYGYTF. DNA of the CDR3: TGTGCCAGCAGTGTGGACGGACACTATGGCTACACCTTC.

The chain couples TRBV27 to TRBJ2-1, with unresolved D. V lost 1 base and J 4 bases, leaving 8 bases between the germline ends. CDR1 and CDR2 from the germline V gene are MNHEY and SMNVEV (reference sequence). This CDR3 has 14 amino acids. Here the CDR3 DNA reads TGTGCCAGCAGTTTATATGGGGAATACAATGAGCAGTTCTTC. Protein sequence: CASSLYGEYNEQFF.

This chain connects TRBV15 to TRBJ1-6; TRBD1 matches 11 bases. This CDR3 is 17 amino acids long. Germline V gene sequence: CDR1 LNHNV, CDR2 YYDKDF (reference sequence). V trimming: 3 bases; J trimming: 9 bases; junction bases outside the gene matches: 10. CDR3 amino acids: CATSRLGQGALGSPLHF. For the CDR3, the DNA is TGTGCCACCAGCAGGCTCGGACAGGGGGCATTGGGTTCACCCCTCCACTTT.

This clone was seen just once. The V gene is TRBV27, the J gene TRBJ2-7; 13 bases line up with TRBD2. V lost 5 bases, J lost 3 bases, and 7 bases stayed unmatched. Germline V CDR1 and CDR2: MNHEY, SMNVEV (reference sequence). The CDR3 spans 16 residues. The CDR3 DNA is TGTGCCAGCAGTAAGACTAGCGGGAGGCCGAACTACGAGCAGTACTTC. Translated: CASSKTSGRPNYEQYF.

The chain links TRBV4-3 to TRBJ2-7, with 8 bases identical to TRBD2. Looked up from germline, CDR1 is LGHNA and CDR2 is YSLEER. This CDR3 has 15 residues. The J segment lost 0 bases and the V segment lost 1 base, leaving 2 bases of the junction unmatched. The CDR3 is CASSQGAGVSYEQYF. For the CDR3, the DNA is TGCGCCAGCAGCCAAGGAGCGGGAGTCTCCTACGAGCAGTACTTC.

The rearrangement joins TRBV7-7 to TRBJ2-1; 10 nucleotides align to TRBD2. Losses at the gene ends were 5 bases for V and 4 bases for J; bases not matched to a gene: 11. This CDR3 is 17 amino acids long. Germline V gene lookup returns CDR1 SSHAT and CDR2 FNYEAQ (reference sequence). CDR3: CASSLLPGLASYNEQFF. Written as DNA, the CDR3 is TGTGCCAGCAGCCTACTGCCGGGACTAGCGTCTTACAATGAGCAGTTCTTC. Based on the CDR3 plus reference TRBV7-7 and TRBJ2-1, the full variable domain is GAGVSQSPRYKVTKRGQDVTLRCDPISSHATLYWYQQALGQGPEFLTYFNYEAQPDKSGLPSDRFSAERPEGSISTLTIQRTEQRDSAMYRCASSLLPGLASYNEQFFGPGTRLTVL.

This clone was counted a single time. The chain is built from TRBV28 and TRBJ2-3; D not certain. Trimming left V 6 bases short and J 0 bases short, with 13 bases between. The CDR3 is 15 residues long. Germline lookup yields CDR1 MDHEN and CDR2 SYDVKM. This CDR3 reads CASSPFGRSTDTQYF. DNA of the CDR3: TGTGCCAGCAGCCCCTTTGGGCGGAGCACAGATACGCAGTATTTT.

The chain combines TRBV13 with TRBJ2-4; no definite D call. Trimming took off 6 bases at V and 1 base at J, with 13 bases between the two ends. The germline V gene encodes CDR1 PRHDT and CDR2 FYEKMQ (reference sequence). The CDR3 has 15 amino acids. The CDR3 reads CASRRKDGAKNIQYF. CDR3 nucleotides: TGTGCCAGCAGGAGGAAGGATGGGGCCAAAAACATTCAGTACTTC.

Remarks on this clone: Distinct nucleotide sequences in the sample also encode this CDR3. The chain joins TRBV30 to TRBJ2-5; weak D call: TRBD1 (6 bases). This CDR3 has 12 residues. The V and J ends lost 4 bases and 2 bases respectively, with 8 bases between them. The V gene's germline CDR1 is GTSNPN and CDR2 SVGIG (reference sequence). The CDR3 region has the DNA TGTGCCTGGAACCAGGGGCAAGAGACCCAGTACTTC. Translated, it gives CAWNQGQETQYF.

The V and J genes are TRBV5-1 and TRBJ2-7, with TRBD2 as a possible D gene (5 bases). V was clipped by 0 bases and J by 3 bases, with 13 bases between them. The length of the CDR3 is 15 residues. CDR1 is SGHRS, CDR2 YFSETQ, per germline. The CDR3 sequence is CASSLEAGSYYEQYF. In DNA form, the CDR3 reads TGCGCCAGCAGCTTGGAGGCGGGTTCCTACTACGAGCAGTACTTC.

The CDR3 bases are TGTGCCAGCAGTTCAAAGACGGGACAAGGGTTCGCTTTCTTT. Translated: CASSSKTGQGFAFF. V gene TRBV27 combines with J gene TRBJ1-1, with D perhaps matching TRBD1 (6 bases). The CDR3 runs to 14 residues. Trimming shortened V by 4 bases and J by 11 bases, and 20 bases separated the two germline ends. Germline loops: CDR1 MNHEY, CDR2 SMNVEV (reference sequence).

The gene calls are TRBV5-1 and TRBJ1-5; 7 bases are shared with TRBD1. This CDR3 is 15 amino acids long. Germline V lookup: CDR1 SGHRS, CDR2 YFSETQ. Germline trimming cut 5 bases from V and 2 bases from J; bases unmatched to any gene: 7. CDR3 region: CASRETGSGNQPQHF. As DNA, the CDR3 is TGCGCCAGCAGAGAGACAGGGTCGGGCAATCAGCCCCAGCATTTT.

The chain links TRBV28 to TRBJ2-3; 7 nucleotides agree with TRBD2. The V segment lost 4 bases and the J segment 0 bases; nucleotides outside the gene matches: 4. There are 15 residues in the CDR3. The germline V gene has CDR1 MDHEN and CDR2 SYDVKM. The CDR3 DNA follows: TGTGCCAGCAGTTACCTGGGAGGGAGCACAGATACGCAGTATTTT. It translates to CASSYLGGSTDTQYF.

Comments on this clone: The same CDR3 is also encoded by other DNA sequences in this sample. This chain uses TRBV25-1 with TRBJ2-5; the D is unclear. V was shortened by 3 bases and J by 3 bases, with 2 bases between the two germline ends. Germline CDR1 is MGHDK and CDR2 is SYGVNS. CDR3 length: 11 amino acids. The chain's CDR3 is CASSEEETQYF. DNA of the CDR3: TGTGCCAGCAGTGAGGAAGAGACCCAGTACTTC. Filled out from reference TRBV25-1 and TRBJ2-5, the complete variable domain reads EADIYQTPRYLVIGTGKKITLECSQTMGHDKMYWYQQDPGMELHLIHYSYGVNSTEKGDLSSESTVSRIRTEHFPLTLESARPSHTSQYLCASSEEETQYFGPGTRLLVL.

V gene TRBV9 combines with J gene TRBJ2-3; 10 nucleotides align to TRBD2. Germline loops: CDR1 SGDLS, CDR2 YYNGEE. The CDR3 is 16 residues long. Trimming removed 6 bases from V and 3 bases from J; junction bases left unmatched: 10. In nucleotides, the CDR3 is TGTGCCAGCAACAAAGCGGGAGGGCCGAGGACAGATACGCAGTATTTT. Its translation is CASNKAGGPRTDTQYF.

This chain links TRBV14 with TRBJ2-5; D gene unclear. V gave up 4 bases and J gave up 4 bases, with 19 bases separating them. CDR1 is SGHDN and CDR2 is FVKESK in the germline V gene. CDR3 length equals 16 residues. Here the CDR3 reads CASSLTLGPVRETQYF. Here the CDR3 DNA reads TGTGCCAGCAGCCTAACGCTCGGGCCAGTACGAGAGACCCAGTACTTC.